The 28 T cell receptor beta chains listed next were all sequenced from one sample in a study of blood T cell repertoires in COVID-19. Profiling relied on immunoSEQ multiplex PCR, and the TCRdb table lists in-frame clones only, not all of them. The table records fewer than 110,000 clones, about nine tenths of them present only once. The sequencing input was peripheral blood. All receptors come from a woman younger than 45 with acute or convalescent COVID-19.

In DNA form, the CDR3 reads TGTGCCAGCAGCTTGGACAGGGGCCATAACACTGAAGCTTTCTTT. This gives the protein CASSLDRGHNTEAFF. This rearrangement joins TRBV7-9 to TRBJ1-1; 9 bases are a match to TRBD1. V dropped 3 bases and J dropped 2; count of bases not matched to a gene: 4. The CDR3 has 15 residues. Germline lookup yields CDR1 SEHNR and CDR2 FQNEAQ (reference sequence).

The CDR3 DNA reads as TGTGCCACCAGAGTCGGGCCCGCGGGGTTCTACGAGCAGTACTTC. This translates into CATRVGPAGFYEQYF. The rearrangement links TRBV15 to TRBJ2-7; D might be TRBD2 (6 bases). The V end lost 6 bases, the J end lost 3 bases, and 18 bases lay between the germline ends. The germline V gene encodes CDR1 LNHNV and CDR2 YYDKDF (reference sequence). The CDR3 extends over 15 amino acids. The full variable domain, rest sourced from reference TRBV15 and TRBJ2-7, is DAMVIQNPRYQVTQFGKPVTLSCSQTLNHNVMYWYQQKSSQAPKLLFHYYDKDFNNEADTPDNFQSRRPNTSFCFLDIRSPGLGDTAMYLCATRVGPAGFYEQYFGPGTRLTVT.

V and J are TRBV29-1 and TRBJ1-2; D might be TRBD1 (5 bases). Germline CDR1 and CDR2: SQVTM and ANQGSEA. V gave up 5 bases and J gave up 7 bases, with 14 bases separating them. The CDR3 has 12 amino acids. The CDR3 nucleotides are TGCAGCGTTACGACGCAGGGATTTGGCTACACCTTC. Its translation is CSVTTQGFGYTF.

This clone came up a few times. The chain links TRBV4-2 to TRBJ1-2, with D maybe TRBD1 (5 bases). This CDR3 contains 14 residues. V gave up 4 bases and J gave up 1 base, with 10 bases separating them. Germline V gene data show CDR1 as LGHNA and CDR2 as YNFKEQ. Here the CDR3 DNA reads TGTGCCAGCAGCCCAAGGACAAATAACTATGGCTACACCTTC. This gives the protein CASSPRTNNYGYTF.

The chain combines TRBV20-1 with TRBJ1-5, with D possibly TRBD1 on 6 matching bases. Per the germline V gene, CDR1 is DFQATT and CDR2 is SNEGSKA (reference sequence). Trimming removed 3 bases at V and 2 bases at J, with 20 bases between. This CDR3 is built from 17 residues. This CDR3 reads CSASPYGRGQRNQPQHF. In nucleotides, the CDR3 is TGCAGTGCTAGTCCCTATGGCCGAGGACAGCGCAATCAGCCCCAGCATTTT.

The CDR3 sequence: CASSEGAPVAFF. DNA for the CDR3: TGTGCCAGCAGTGAGGGGGCCCCAGTGGCTTTCTTT. V usage is TRBV2 and J usage is TRBJ1-1; weak D call: TRBD1 (6 bases). V was trimmed by 3 bases and J by 11 bases, leaving 13 bases between them. This CDR3 contains 12 residues. CDR1 and CDR2 from the germline V gene are SNHLY and FYNNEI.

This clone appeared a single time. The rearrangement links TRBV5-6 to TRBJ2-3; 8 nucleotides match TRBD2. Germline V gene data show CDR1 as SGHDT and CDR2 as YYEEEE. The V and J ends lost 0 bases and 2 bases, in that order; junction bases with no gene match: 5. This CDR3 comprises 16 residues. In nucleotides, the CDR3 is TGTGCCAGCAGCTTGGCGGGGACTAGTCTCACAGATACGCAGTATTTT. This sequence encodes CASSLAGTSLTDTQYF.

The sample holds a few counts of this clone. This chain uses TRBV5-4 with TRBJ1-1; D not resolved. V lost 3 bases, J lost 4 bases, and 7 bases lay in between. Per the germline V gene, CDR1 is SGHNT and CDR2 is YYREEE (reference sequence). This CDR3 has 12 residues. The CDR3 loop reads CASSSVPTEAFF. The CDR3 DNA is TGTGCCAGCAGCTCGGTCCCCACTGAAGCTTTCTTT.

The V gene is TRBV7-8, the J gene TRBJ1-2, with D unresolved. The V gene's germline CDR1 is SGHVS and CDR2 FQNEAQ. The CDR3 covers 14 residues. V was trimmed by 3 bases and J by 6 bases, leaving 14 bases between them. Here the CDR3 DNA reads TGTGCCAGCAGCTTCCGCGGGGTTCAGGATGGCTACACCTTC. Amino acid sequence: CASSFRGVQDGYTF.

The gene calls are TRBV30 and TRBJ1-4; 7 bases are shared with TRBD1. Germline V gene lookup returns CDR1 GTSNPN and CDR2 SVGIG (reference sequence). The junction had 9 bases not matched to a gene; V was cut back by 4 bases and J by 7 bases. The CDR3 length is 14 residues. The CDR3 loop reads CAWNPDRVVEKLFF. Here the CDR3 DNA reads TGTGCCTGGAACCCAGACAGGGTTGTTGAAAAACTGTTTTTT.

The J gene is TRBJ1-2, the V gene TRBV11-2; 8 positions agree with TRBD1. Germline V gene lookup returns CDR1 SGHAT and CDR2 FQNNGV. Trimming took 5 bases from V and 8 from J; bases not matched to a gene: 7. The CDR3 is 13 residues long. The CDR3 sequence: CASSPTGAGGYTF. The CDR3 bases are TGTGCCAGCAGCCCGACAGGGGCGGGCGGCTACACCTTC.

The chain links TRBV3-1 (or the pseudogene TRBV3-2) to TRBJ1-5; D is ambiguous. CDR3 length: 15 amino acids. Per germline, CDR1 LGHDT and CDR2 YNNKEL (reference sequence). The V and J ends lost 1 base and 9 bases respectively, with 16 bases between them. CDR3 protein: CASSQGGDYRGPQHF. In DNA form, the CDR3 reads TGTGCCAGCAGCCAAGGTGGTGATTATCGGGGGCCCCAGCATTTT.

This clone has just one count. The V and J genes are TRBV6-5 and TRBJ2-5, with D uncertain. This CDR3 is built from 16 residues. Germline CDR1 reads MNHEY; CDR2 reads SVGAGI. Deletions cut 0 bases from V and 5 bases from J, with 16 bases between. The CDR3 nucleotides are TGTGCCAGCAGTTACTCCGCGATCAAACCCAGGGAGACCCAGTACTTC. Its translation is CASSYSAIKPRETQYF.

This chain links TRBV5-6 with TRBJ2-3, with 7 nucleotides matching TRBD2. This CDR3 comprises 14 residues. J lost 8 bases, V lost 0 bases, and 6 bases had no gene match. Germline V gene lookup returns CDR1 SGHDT and CDR2 YYEEEE. CDR3 in amino acids: CASSLAGGSGTQYF. The CDR3 DNA reads TGTGCCAGCAGCTTGGCCGGGGGGAGTGGTACGCAGTATTTT.

The chain combines TRBV5-1 with TRBJ1-3; no definite D call. Trimming took 0 bases from V and 0 from J, leaving 4 bases between them. The CDR3 is 14 amino acids. Looked up from germline, CDR1 is SGHRS and CDR2 is YFSETQ. The CDR3 is CASSLADSGNTIYF. The CDR3 DNA reads TGCGCCAGCAGCTTGGCAGACTCTGGAAACACCATATATTTT.

The rearrangement uses TRBV11-3 and TRBJ1-2; 7 positions match TRBD1. The germline V gene encodes CDR1 SGHNT and CDR2 YENEEA. CDR3 length: 13 amino acids. Trimming took 3 bases from V and 8 from J; bases not matched to a gene: 6. The CDR3 DNA reads as TGTGCCAGCAGCTTTAAGGGGGCAGACGGCTACACCTTC. This sequence encodes CASSFKGADGYTF.

This clone was seen a single time. This chain connects TRBV7-2 to TRBJ1-1; 7 nucleotides agree with TRBD1. With 5 bases clipped from V and 8 bases from J, the junction kept 8 bases outside the gene matches. The V gene's germline CDR1 is SGHTA and CDR2 FQGNSA. CDR3 size: 13 residues. The CDR3: CASSGRQGLEAFF. The CDR3 region has the DNA TGTGCCAGCAGCGGCCGACAGGGATTGGAAGCTTTCTTT.

For this clone: This sample includes further DNA sequences coding for the same CDR3. The chain recombines TRBV7-3 with TRBJ2-7, with D possibly being TRBD2 (7 bases). Between the trimmed V and J ends, which lost 6 bases and 5 bases, there was a span of 17 bases. The germline V gene encodes CDR1 SGHTA and CDR2 FQGTGA. CDR3 length: 14 residues. CDR3: CASRGGRTRHEQYF. The CDR3 bases are TGTGCCAGCAGGGGGGGGCGGACGAGGCACGAGCAGTACTTC.

The gene calls are TRBV5-1 and TRBJ2-1; tentative D call: TRBD2 (6 bases). Per the germline V gene, CDR1 is SGHRS and CDR2 is YFSETQ. The V and J ends lost 6 bases and 0 bases respectively, with 13 bases between them. This CDR3 contains 15 residues. CDR3: CASNYGLSSYNEQFF. Here the CDR3 DNA reads TGCGCCAGCAACTATGGACTATCCTCCTACAATGAGCAGTTCTTC. Looking up the rest from reference TRBV5-1 and TRBJ2-1 gives the full variable domain: KAGVTQTPRYLIKTRGQQVTLSCSPISGHRSVSWYQQTPGQGLQFLFEYFSETQRNKGNFPGRFSGRQFSNSRSEMNVSTLELGDSALYLCASNYGLSSYNEQFFGPGTRLTVL.

This sequence joins TRBV6-5 and TRBJ1-2, with 9 bases lining up with TRBD1. There are 14 residues in the CDR3. Germline loops: CDR1 MNHEY, CDR2 SVGAGI. Losses at the gene ends were 4 bases for V and 4 bases for J; bases not matched to a gene: 4. For the CDR3, the DNA is TGTGCCAGCAGTTTACAGGGGGCAATCTATGGCTACACCTTC. Translated, it gives CASSLQGAIYGYTF.

The V call is TRBV24-1, the J call TRBJ2-1; 8 positions match TRBD2. CDR1 is KGHDR, CDR2 SFDVKD, per germline. The junction had 9 bases not matched to a gene; V was cut back by 11 bases and J by 4 bases. This CDR3 comprises 14 residues. The chain's CDR3 is CANRGTSGYNEQFF. The CDR3 bases are TGTGCCAATCGGGGCACTAGCGGTTACAATGAGCAGTTCTTC.

This clone was picked up one time. The rearrangement joins TRBV2 to TRBJ2-5; 9 nucleotides line up with TRBD2. CDR3 size: 14 residues. The V gene's germline CDR1 is SNHLY and CDR2 FYNNEI. J gave up 1 base and V 6 bases, and 3 bases lay outside the gene matches. The DNA of the CDR3 is TGTGCCAGCAGGTCTAGCGGGGTCCAAGAGACCCAGTACTTC. It specifies CASRSSGVQETQYF.

The chain has TRBV20-1 and TRBJ1-1, with TRBD1 matching 11 bases. CDR1 and CDR2 (germline): DFQATT, SNEGSKA (reference sequence). The CDR3 spans 11 residues. V shed 6 bases and J 11 bases; nucleotides not matched to a gene: 5. The CDR3 nucleotides are TGCAGTGCGAGGGGGGACAGGGGGGCTTTCTTT. It codes for CSARGDRGAFF.

This chain joins TRBV4-3 and TRBJ2-1, with TRBD1 matching over 8 bases. Germline-derived CDR1 and CDR2 are LGHNA and YSLEER. V dropped 0 bases and J dropped 8; count of bases not matched to a gene: 3. This CDR3 spans 14 amino acids. The CDR3 bases are TGCGCCAGCAGCCAAGATCAGGGGGCCCATGAGCAGTTCTTC. Its protein product is CASSQDQGAHEQFF.

The chain has TRBV6-1 and TRBJ2-1; weak D call: TRBD2 (6 bases). V dropped 2 bases and J dropped 7 bases, with 15 bases sitting between them. CDR1 and CDR2 from the germline V gene are MNHNS and SASEGT. The CDR3 is 15 amino acids. The CDR3, as DNA: TGTGCCAGCAGTGAATGGGCTGGAGGGTTAAATGAGCAGTTCTTC. Residues: CASSEWAGGLNEQFF.

This sequence joins TRBV7-9 and TRBJ2-7, with 7 bases that match TRBD2. Trimming took 7 bases from V and 5 from J; bases not matched to a gene: 11. Germline lookup yields CDR1 SEHNR and CDR2 FQNEAQ (reference sequence). The length of the CDR3 is 14 residues. DNA for the CDR3: TGTGCCAGCAACCTCGGGGGAGGGTTAAACGAGCAGTACTTC. Amino acid sequence: CASNLGGGLNEQYF.

The chain links TRBV18 to TRBJ2-7; TRBD1 is a possible D gene (5 bases). The V end was cut by 2 bases, the J end by 0 bases, with 8 bases between. The length of the CDR3 is 14 residues. In germline, CDR1 is KGHSH, CDR2 LQKENI. The CDR3 region is CASSPSTGSYEQYF. Written as DNA, the CDR3 is TGTGCCAGCTCACCATCAACAGGCTCCTACGAGCAGTACTTC.

As for this clone: The junction departs from germline at one end; a sequencing error may be responsible. The chain employs TRBV19 and TRBJ1-6; D remains unclear. The germline CDR1 and CDR2 sequences are LNHDA and SQIVND (reference sequence). The CDR3 has 11 residues. CDR3: CASGYNLPLHF. The CDR3 DNA follows: TGTGCCAGCGGGTATAATTTACCCCTCCACTTT.